The sequence of this TCR beta chain was determined in a study of T cell repertoires in cytomegalovirus infection. At the level of the study: Indications came from public TCR beta signatures; they pointed to CMV infection and to a matching HLA type. General observations from the study: Within the response measured ex vivo, HLA-C-restricted CMV-specific TCR beta clonotypes were dominant.

TCRdb re-called the reads with MiXCR, one entry per CDR3 protein. In the table there are a few hundred thousand distinct CDR3 sequences, roughly 20% of which are singletons. This clonotype has at least ten counts. Its antigen is not known. Sequenced sample: CD8+ T cells from PBMCs. The sequence was collected from a human donor in good health (CMV status not recorded). Some clones in this sample may be carry-over from other donors' samples.

As DNA, the CDR3 is TGTGCCAGCAGTGCCTTGAACAATCAGCCCCAGCATTTT. Translated: CASSALNNQPQHF. V usage is TRBV12-3 or TRBV12-4 and J usage is TRBJ1-5, with D unresolved. V was cut by 5 bases and J by 3 bases, with 8 bases left in between. The CDR3 runs 13 residues.